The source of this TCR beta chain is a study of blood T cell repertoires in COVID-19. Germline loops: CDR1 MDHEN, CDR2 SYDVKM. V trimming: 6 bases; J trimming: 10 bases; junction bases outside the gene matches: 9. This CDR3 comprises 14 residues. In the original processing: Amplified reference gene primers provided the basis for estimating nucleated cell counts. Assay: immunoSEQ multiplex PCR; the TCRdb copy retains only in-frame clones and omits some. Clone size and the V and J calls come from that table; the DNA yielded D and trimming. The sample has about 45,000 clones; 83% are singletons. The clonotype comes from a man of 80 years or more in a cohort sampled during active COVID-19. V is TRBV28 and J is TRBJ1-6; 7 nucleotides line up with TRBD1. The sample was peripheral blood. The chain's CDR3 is CASRPGGFGSPLHF. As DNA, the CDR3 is TGTGCCAGCAGGCCAGGGGGGTTTGGGTCACCCCTCCACTTT.